One sample yielded the 24 T cell receptor beta chains listed below, sequenced in a study of control samples from healthy donors and cancer patients (dated by TCRdb to the early 2020s). Libraries were prepared through the immunoSEQ multiplex PCR assay. TCRdb re-hosts the immuneACCESS table, in-frame sequences only. Its copies lack some clones; in the studies checked, an unresolved V gene accounts for under half of them, and the cause for the rest is not known. The sample table records some 77,000 clones; roughly 91% of these occur just once. The ten largest make up 7.5% to 8% of the sample. The sample consisted of blood. The receptor source for this set is a woman aged 55 to 70 in good health.

The DNA for the CDR3 is TGTGCCAGCGGAAAGGTGGTAGGGTCCACTGAAGCTTTCTTT. Translation: CASGKVVGSTEAFF. The genes are TRBV7-6 and TRBJ1-1; D is uncertain. V was cut by 8 bases and J by 4 bases, with 17 bases left in between. CDR3 length: 14 amino acids. Per the germline V gene, CDR1 is SGHVS and CDR2 is FNYEAQ.

The chain is built from TRBV7-2 and TRBJ2-1, with 10 bases lining up with TRBD2. The CDR3 totals 14 residues. V dropped 5 bases and J dropped 5; count of bases not matched to a gene: 3. From germline, CDR1 is SGHTA and CDR2 FQGNSA. CDR3 in amino acids: CASSRGLANNEQFF. The CDR3 coding sequence is TGTGCCAGCAGCCGGGGACTAGCGAACAATGAGCAGTTCTTC.

The rearrangement uses TRBV7-2 and TRBJ1-2; 9 positions agree with TRBD1. This CDR3 has 15 residues. Germline values: CDR1 SGHTA, CDR2 FQGNSA. The V segment lost 2 bases and the J segment 2 bases; nucleotides outside the gene matches: 3. CDR3 region: CASSLWGQGNYGYTF. For the CDR3, the DNA is TGTGCCAGCAGCTTATGGGGACAGGGCAACTATGGCTACACCTTC.

The count of this clone is one. Other DNA sequences of this sample code for an identical CDR3. The CDR3: CASSPGQNTEAFF. In DNA form, the CDR3 reads TGTGCCAGCTCCCCAGGACAGAACACTGAAGCTTTCTTT. V usage is TRBV18 and J usage is TRBJ1-1, with a weak D call TRBD1 (5 bases). Germline V gives CDR1 KGHSH, CDR2 LQKENI. This CDR3 contains 13 residues. V was pared by 6 bases and J by 1 base, with 9 bases between. The full variable domain, completed using reference TRBV18 and TRBJ1-1, is NAGVMQNPRHLVRRRGQEARLRCSPMKGHSHVYWYRQLPEEGLKFMVYLQKENIIDESGMPKERFSAEFPKEGPSILRIQQVVRGDSAAYFCASSPGQNTEAFFGQGTRLTVV.

The chain uses TRBV5-1 and TRBJ1-2; TRBD1 aligns across 7 bases. The CDR3 runs 13 residues. Germline V gene lookup returns CDR1 SGHRS and CDR2 YFSETQ. The ends lost 4 bases at V and 7 bases at J; junction bases unmatched: 7. The CDR3 loop reads CASSVTGSPGYTF. The CDR3 DNA reads as TGCGCCAGCAGCGTGACAGGGAGCCCTGGCTACACCTTC.

The chain uses TRBV7-2 and TRBJ2-3; D gene ambiguous. The length of the CDR3 is 15 residues. V gave up 2 bases and J gave up 5 bases, with 14 bases separating them. CDR1 SGHTA and CDR2 FQGNSA come from the germline V gene. CDR3 residues: CASSLIGSEGDTQYF. The CDR3 DNA follows: TGTGCCAGCAGCTTAATCGGGTCAGAAGGAGATACGCAGTATTTT.

The V gene is TRBV5-1, the J gene TRBJ2-1; no definite D call. Trimming left V 0 bases short and J 10 bases short, with 11 bases between. The CDR3 sequence is 13 residues long. Germline CDR1 and CDR2: SGHRS and YFSETQ. CDR3 in DNA: TGCGCCAGCAGCTTGGGGGTGGACCGGGAGCAGTTCTTC. The encoded protein is CASSLGVDREQFF.

In DNA, the CDR3 is TGTGCCAGCAGCCAGGCACTCACGGGGACTGAAGCTTTCTTT. It specifies CASSQALTGTEAFF. V is TRBV7-9 and J is TRBJ1-1; no reliable D call. V lost 5 bases and J 5 bases, leaving 15 bases between the germline ends. CDR1 and CDR2 from the germline V gene are SEHNR and FQNEAQ (reference sequence). This CDR3 is 14 amino acids long.

This clone appeared a few times. J is TRBJ1-5 and V is TRBV10-1; a weak D match, TRBD1 (5 bases). Trimming left V 2 bases short and J 4 bases short, with 15 bases between. Looked up from germline, CDR1 is WNHNN and CDR2 is SYGVQD (reference sequence). The CDR3 has 16 residues. CDR3 bases: TGCGCCAGCAGTGAGGGGGACCCGGTGGGGAATCAGCCCCAGCATTTT. Amino acid sequence: CASSEGDPVGNQPQHF.

This rearrangement joins TRBV30 to TRBJ1-5; no definite D call. This CDR3 is 13 amino acids long. V was cut by 4 bases and J by 6 bases, with 13 bases left in between. CDR1 and CDR2 (germline): GTSNPN, SVGIG (reference sequence). Written as DNA, the CDR3 is TGTGCCTGGACCCAAAAAGGTGGTCAGCCCCAGCATTTT. This codes for CAWTQKGGQPQHF.

This rearrangement joins TRBV6-4 to TRBJ1-1, with 8 bases that match TRBD1. V lost 6 bases to trimming and J lost 1 base; unmatched junction nucleotides: 4. This CDR3 comprises 14 residues. Germline assignment: CDR1 MRHNA and CDR2 SNTAGT. The CDR3 DNA reads TGTGCCAGCAGCCAGACAGGGGCGAACACTGAAGCTTTCTTT. Translation: CASSQTGANTEAFF.

This clone showed up just once. CDR3 residues: CASTGQPNSPLHF. CDR3 nucleotide sequence: TGTGCCAGCACTGGGCAGCCAAATTCACCCCTCCACTTT. This chain connects TRBV2 to TRBJ1-6; D not resolved. V lost 7 bases to trimming and J lost 7 bases, with 11 bases between them. CDR1 is SNHLY and CDR2 is FYNNEI in the germline V gene. This CDR3 region has 13 residues. Full variable domain (outside the CDR3, taken from reference TRBV2 and TRBJ1-6): EPEVTQTPSHQVTQMGQEVILRCVPISNHLYFYWYRQILGQKVEFLVSFYNNEISEKSEIFDDQFSVERPDGSNFTLKIRSTKLEDSAMYFCASTGQPNSPLHFGNGTRLTVT.

J is TRBJ2-5 and V is TRBV5-1; 10 bases fit TRBD2. Germline V lookup: CDR1 SGHRS, CDR2 YFSETQ. This CDR3 spans 16 amino acids. The junction had 9 bases not matched to a gene; V was cut back by 0 bases and J by 7 bases. The CDR3 coding sequence is TGCGCCAGCAGCTTGGAAGGACTAGCGGAGCTAACGACCCAGTACTTC. Translation gives CASSLEGLAELTTQYF. Variable domain in full (rest from reference TRBV5-1 and TRBJ2-5): KAGVTQTPRYLIKTRGQQVTLSCSPISGHRSVSWYQQTPGQGLQFLFEYFSETQRNKGNFPGRFSGRQFSNSRSEMNVSTLELGDSALYLCASSLEGLAELTTQYFGPGTRLLVL.

The chain joins TRBV10-3 to TRBJ2-5, with TRBD1 matching 9 bases. The CDR3 is 13 residues long. The ends lost 3 bases at V and 5 bases at J; junction bases unmatched: 1. Germline V CDR1 and CDR2: ENHRY, SYGVKD. In DNA form, the CDR3 reads TGTGCCATCAGTGAACAGGGGGCCGAGACCCAGTACTTC. It specifies CAISEQGAETQYF.

The V call is TRBV7-2, the J call TRBJ2-1; no clear D. Trimming removed 1 base at V and 7 bases at J, with 11 bases between. Germline V gene data show CDR1 as SGHTA and CDR2 as FQGNSA. This CDR3 spans 14 amino acids. CDR3 amino acids: CASSLGPAVNEQFF. CDR3 coding DNA: TGTGCCAGCAGCTTAGGGCCCGCGGTTAATGAGCAGTTCTTC.

J is TRBJ1-2 and V is TRBV5-6, with D possibly TRBD1 on 5 matching bases. The CDR3 loop spans 15 amino acids. The V and J ends lost 3 bases and 4 bases respectively, with 16 bases between them. Germline-derived CDR1 and CDR2 are SGHDT and YYEEEE. CDR3 DNA sequence: TGTGCCAGCAGCTCCAGGGATGGAGGGCTCTATGGCTACACCTTC. It codes for CASSSRDGGLYGYTF.

The V call is TRBV12-3 or TRBV12-4, the J call TRBJ1-5; D is undetermined. V shed 0 bases and J shed 5 bases, with 5 bases lying between them. The CDR3 is 13 amino acids. CDR3 amino acids: CASSLAWDQPQHF. Here the CDR3 DNA reads TGTGCCAGCAGTTTAGCCTGGGATCAGCCCCAGCATTTT.

V usage is TRBV18 and J usage is TRBJ1-6; 9 bases align to TRBD1. This CDR3 region has 14 residues. Germline V gene lookup returns CDR1 KGHSH and CDR2 LQKENI. The V and J ends lost 3 bases and 7 bases, in that order; junction bases with no gene match: 1. Here the CDR3 reads CASSPGQGNSPLHF. The CDR3 coding sequence is TGTGCCAGCTCACCTGGACAGGGGAATTCACCCCTCCACTTT.

The chain combines TRBV5-1 with TRBJ2-3, with a weak D call TRBD2 (5 bases). The CDR3 has 14 amino acids. Trimming removed 4 bases at V and 0 bases at J, with 9 bases between. Germline CDR1 and CDR2: SGHRS and YFSETQ. DNA for the CDR3: TGCGCCAGCAGCCGGGATACTAGCACAGATACGCAGTATTTT. Translating gives CASSRDTSTDTQYF.

CDR3 protein: CASNRNLDMVQYF. CDR3 nucleotides: TGTGCCAGCAACCGGAACCTGGATATGGTTCAGTACTTC. This chain joins TRBV12-3 or TRBV12-4 and TRBJ2-4; no definite D call. With 7 bases removed from V and 11 bases from J, the gap between germline ends came to 18 bases. The CDR3 is made up of 13 amino acids.

Here the CDR3 reads CASRPAGLAGGNRPGELFF. DNA for the CDR3: TGTGCCAGTAGACCCGCGGGACTAGCGGGAGGGAATCGGCCCGGGGAGCTGTTTTTT. The chain recombines TRBV19 with TRBJ2-2; TRBD2 matches at 16 bases. Germline V CDR1 and CDR2: LNHDA, SQIVND (reference sequence). J lost 6 bases, V lost 6 bases, and 13 bases had no gene match. The CDR3 sequence is 19 residues long.

This clone showed up just a few times. V usage is TRBV3-1 (or the pseudogene TRBV3-2) and J usage is TRBJ2-5; D is perhaps TRBD2 (5 bases). The V and J ends lost 10 bases and 1 base respectively, with 13 bases between them. This CDR3 contains 13 residues. Germline-derived CDR1 and CDR2 are LGHDT and YNNKEL (reference sequence). The CDR3 coding sequence is TGTGCCACCTCGGAGGTTTTCCAAGAGACCCAGTACTTC. Translating it yields CATSEVFQETQYF.

The J gene is TRBJ1-1, the V gene TRBV30, with D uncertain. The V end lost 2 bases, the J end lost 10 bases, and 14 bases lay between the germline ends. The germline V gene has CDR1 GTSNPN and CDR2 SVGIG (reference sequence). There are 12 residues in the CDR3. CDR3 residues: CAWSRGGKGAFF. DNA for the CDR3: TGTGCCTGGAGTCGCGGCGGCAAGGGAGCTTTCTTT.

The V call is TRBV11-2, the J call TRBJ2-5; tentatively, D is TRBD2 (6 bases). There are 13 residues in the CDR3. CDR1 SGHAT and CDR2 FQNNGV come from the germline V gene. Trimming removed 4 bases from V and 5 bases from J, with 11 bases in between. CDR3 in DNA: TGTGCCAGCAGCTCAGGCCGGGGGGAGACCCAGTACTTC. Residues: CASSSGRGETQYF.